These T cell receptor beta chains were read from a single sample in a study of early T cells in non-severe SARS-CoV-2 infection. One entry per CDR3 protein results from TCRdb running MiXCR on the 5' RACE reads. The sample includes 20,000 to 30,000 distinct CDR3 sequences, less than 5% of them seen just once. Sample: whole blood. These receptors were taken from an adult who was a healthcare worker with PCR-confirmed SARS-CoV-2 infection or an uninfected control (not recorded which). Both conserved end residues are part of each CDR3. D genes are given only for firm matches. Some rows mark clone size as missing; the rest say once, few, many or name a class of expanded clone.

clone_size j_call v_call d_call cdr3_aa cdr3_nt
few TRBJ2-4 TRBV6-2/TRBV6-3 NA CASTLRISMEAHKNIQYF TGTGCCAGCACTCTCAGGATTTCCATGGAGGCTCACAAAAACATTCAGTACTTC
many TRBJ1-3 TRBV5-5 NA CASSLEDSGNTIYF TGTGCCAGCAGCTTGGAAGACTCTGGAAACACCATATATTTT
many TRBJ2-4 TRBV2 NA CASSERGTKNIQYF TGTGCCAGCAGTGAGAGAGGGACCAAAAACATTCAGTACTTC
many TRBJ2-1 TRBV11-2 TRBD1 CASSSGTEAYNEQFF TGTGCCAGCAGCTCCGGGACAGAGGCCTACAATGAGCAGTTCTTC
many TRBJ1-6 TRBV20-1 TRBD1 CSARAGGNSPLHF TGCAGTGCTAGAGCAGGGGGGAATTCACCCCTCCACTTT
many TRBJ2-7 TRBV11-2 NA CASSGGFGRPSYEQYF TGTGCCAGCAGCGGGGGGTTCGGACGGCCCTCCTACGAGCAGTACTTC
many TRBJ2-5 TRBV7-8 NA CASSLLETQYF TGTGCCAGCAGCTTACTGGAGACCCAGTACTTC
NA TRBJ2-1 TRBV6-2/TRBV6-3 TRBD2 CASSPPGLAGVYEQFF TGTGCCAGCAGCCCTCCGGGACTAGCGGGAGTTTATGAGCAGTTCTTC
many TRBJ2-1 TRBV6-1 TRBD1 CASSGNPGQGQTSSYNEQFF TGTGCCAGCAGTGGAAACCCGGGACAGGGGCAGACAAGCTCCTACAATGAGCAGTTCTTC
few TRBJ2-7 TRBV7-3 TRBD2 CASSLFGTSGLKSYEQYF TGTGCCAGCAGCTTATTCGGGACTAGCGGACTCAAGTCCTACGAGCAGTACTTC
many TRBJ1-6 TRBV29-1 TRBD1 CSVQTGGNSPLHF TGCAGCGTACAGACAGGGGGTAATTCACCCCTCCACTTT
few TRBJ1-1 TRBV5-1 NA CASSLQGSNTEAFF TGCGCCAGCAGCCTACAGGGATCGAACACTGAAGCTTTCTTT